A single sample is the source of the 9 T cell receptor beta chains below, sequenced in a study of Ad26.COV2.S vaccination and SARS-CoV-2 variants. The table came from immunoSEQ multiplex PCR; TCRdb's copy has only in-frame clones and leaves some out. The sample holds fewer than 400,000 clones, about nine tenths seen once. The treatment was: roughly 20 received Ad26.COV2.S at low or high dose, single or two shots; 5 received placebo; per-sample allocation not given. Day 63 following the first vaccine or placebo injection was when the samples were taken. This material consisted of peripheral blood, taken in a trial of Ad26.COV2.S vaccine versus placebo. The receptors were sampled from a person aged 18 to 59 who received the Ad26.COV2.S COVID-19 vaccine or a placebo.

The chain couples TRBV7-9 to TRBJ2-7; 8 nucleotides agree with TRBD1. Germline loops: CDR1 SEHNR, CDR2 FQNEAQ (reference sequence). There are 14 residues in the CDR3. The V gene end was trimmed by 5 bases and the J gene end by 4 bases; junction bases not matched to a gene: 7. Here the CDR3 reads CASSPLDREYEQYF. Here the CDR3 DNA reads TGTGCCAGCAGCCCCCTGGACAGGGAATACGAGCAGTACTTC. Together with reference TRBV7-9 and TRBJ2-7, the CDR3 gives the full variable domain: DTGVSQNPRHKITKRGQNVTFRCDPISEHNRLYWYRQTLGQGPEFLTYFQNEAQLEKSRLLSDRFSAERPKGSFSTLEIQRTEQGDSAMYLCASSPLDREYEQYFGPGTRLTVT.

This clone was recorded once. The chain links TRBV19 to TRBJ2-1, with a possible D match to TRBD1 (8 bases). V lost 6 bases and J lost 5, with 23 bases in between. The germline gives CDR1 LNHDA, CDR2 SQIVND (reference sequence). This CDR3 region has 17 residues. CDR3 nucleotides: TGTGCCAGTAGAAAAGGACAGGGCCTAGCGGATAACAATGAGCAGTTCTTC. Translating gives CASRKGQGLADNNEQFF. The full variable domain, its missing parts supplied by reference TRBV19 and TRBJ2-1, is DGGITQSPKYLFRKEGQNVTLSCEQNLNHDAMYWYRQDPGQGLRLIYYSQIVNDFQKGDIAEGYSVSREKKESFPLTVTSAQKNPTAFYLCASRKGQGLADNNEQFFGPGTRLTVL.

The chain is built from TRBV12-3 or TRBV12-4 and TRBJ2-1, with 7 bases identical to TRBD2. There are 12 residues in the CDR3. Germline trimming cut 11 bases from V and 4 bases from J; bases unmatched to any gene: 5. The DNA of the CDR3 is TGTGCCTCCCGGGGGGAATACAATGAGCAGTTCTTC. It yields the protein CASRGEYNEQFF.

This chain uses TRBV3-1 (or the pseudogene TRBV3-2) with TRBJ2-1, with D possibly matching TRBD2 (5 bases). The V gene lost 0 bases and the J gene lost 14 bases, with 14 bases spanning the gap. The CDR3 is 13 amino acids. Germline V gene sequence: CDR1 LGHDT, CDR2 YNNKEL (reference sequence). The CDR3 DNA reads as TGTGCCAGCAGCCAAGATCGACGGGGTCGGAAGTTCTTC. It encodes CASSQDRRGRKFF.

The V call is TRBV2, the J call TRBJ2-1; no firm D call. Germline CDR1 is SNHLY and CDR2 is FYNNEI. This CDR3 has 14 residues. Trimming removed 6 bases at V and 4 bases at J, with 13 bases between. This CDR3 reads CASRPELKYNEQFF. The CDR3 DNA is TGTGCCAGCAGGCCGGAACTGAAATACAATGAGCAGTTCTTC.

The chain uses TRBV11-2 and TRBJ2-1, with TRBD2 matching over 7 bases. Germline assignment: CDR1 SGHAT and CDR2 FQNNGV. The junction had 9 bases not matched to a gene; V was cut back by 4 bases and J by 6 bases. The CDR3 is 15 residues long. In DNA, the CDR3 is TGTGCCAGCAGCTCTCCCTATAGGGAGGGCAATGAGCAGTTCTTC. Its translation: CASSSPYREGNEQFF.

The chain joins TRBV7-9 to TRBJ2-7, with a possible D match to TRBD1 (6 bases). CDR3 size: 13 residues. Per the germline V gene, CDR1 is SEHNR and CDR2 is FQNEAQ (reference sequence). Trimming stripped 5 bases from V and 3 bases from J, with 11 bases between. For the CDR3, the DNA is TGTGCCAGCAGCCCCGGACAGATCTACGAGCAGTACTTC. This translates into CASSPGQIYEQYF.

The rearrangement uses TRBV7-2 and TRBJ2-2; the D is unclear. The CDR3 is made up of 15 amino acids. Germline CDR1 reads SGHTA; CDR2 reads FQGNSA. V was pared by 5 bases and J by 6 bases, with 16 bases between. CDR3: CASSPSGVGSGELFF. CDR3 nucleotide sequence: TGTGCCAGCAGCCCTAGTGGGGTGGGGTCCGGGGAGCTGTTTTTT.

In DNA, the CDR3 is TGCGCCAGCAGCTTGGAGGGACTAGCTTGGTCAGAGACCCAGTACTTC. It yields the protein CASSLEGLAWSETQYF. The V gene is TRBV5-1, the J gene TRBJ2-5; TRBD2 matches 9 bases. Losses at the gene ends were 0 bases for V and 4 bases for J; bases not matched to a gene: 7. The CDR3 length is 16 residues. Germline loops: CDR1 SGHRS, CDR2 YFSETQ.